These T cell receptor beta chains were read from a single sample in a study of shared clonotypes between healthy human individuals. Generated by immunoSEQ multiplex PCR, the TCRdb table keeps only in-frame clones and is missing some. The sample has 2 million to 3 million clones, approximately 93% seen once. Sequencing input: naive CD4+ T cells from PBMCs. The receptors were sampled from a man aged 18 to 30 in good health. Some clones in this sample may be carry-over from other donors' samples. Each CDR3 is given with its conserved first and last residue. D genes are given only for firm matches. Clone size is given for some rows only: seen once, a few or many times, or a class if the clone is expanded.

CDR3nt: TGTGCCAGCAGGGACCAGGACTACGAGCAGTACTTC
CDR3aa: CASRDQDYEQYF
j_gene: TRBJ2-7
d_gene: .
v_gene: TRBV2
abundance: .

CDR3nt: TGTGCCTGGAGTGTAGATTGGGGGGGCTATGGCTACACCTTC
CDR3aa: CAWSVDWGGYGYTF
j_gene: TRBJ1-2
d_gene: .
v_gene: TRBV30
abundance: .

CDR3nt: TGTGCCAGCAGTACCGCCTCCGGGACAGGGGGTTCCGGGGCCAACGTCCTGACTTTC
CDR3aa: CASSTASGTGGSGANVLTF
j_gene: TRBJ2-6
d_gene: TRBD1
v_gene: TRBV7-9
abundance: .

CDR3nt: TGTGCCAGCAGACGAGGGGCGGGAAACACCATATATTTT
CDR3aa: CASRRGAGNTIYF
j_gene: TRBJ1-3
d_gene: .
v_gene: TRBV7-9
abundance: .

CDR3nt: TGTGCCAGCAGTGATAACGGATTTGGGGAAGCTTTCTTT
CDR3aa: CASSDNGFGEAFF
j_gene: TRBJ1-1
d_gene: .
v_gene: TRBV2
abundance: few

CDR3nt: TGTGCCAGCTCACCGGGACCCCCTACAGCTAACTATGGCTACACCTTC
CDR3aa: CASSPGPPTANYGYTF
j_gene: TRBJ1-2
d_gene: .
v_gene: TRBV18
abundance: .

CDR3nt: TGCAGCGTTGGGAGACAGACCTTGAACACTGAAGCTTTCTTT
CDR3aa: CSVGRQTLNTEAFF
j_gene: TRBJ1-1
d_gene: .
v_gene: TRBV29-1
abundance: .

CDR3nt: TGTGCCAGCAGCCCACTAGCGGAACCCTACGAGCAGTACTTC
CDR3aa: CASSPLAEPYEQYF
j_gene: TRBJ2-7
d_gene: TRBD2
v_gene: TRBV7-9
abundance: .

CDR3nt: TGTGCCAGCAGCGTACGGGGCGGAGGACTAGCGGGAGGGCCTATGGATGAGCAGTTCTTC
CDR3aa: CASSVRGGGLAGGPMDEQFF
j_gene: TRBJ2-1
d_gene: TRBD2
v_gene: TRBV9
abundance: .

CDR3nt: TGTGCCAGCTCACCACCGCAGGACAGCGGCATCTCCTACGAGCAGTACTTC
CDR3aa: CASSPPQDSGISYEQYF
j_gene: TRBJ2-7
d_gene: .
v_gene: TRBV18
abundance: .

CDR3nt: TGTGCCAGCAGCACAGGGGGCTATGGCTACACCTTC
CDR3aa: CASSTGGYGYTF
j_gene: TRBJ1-2
d_gene: TRBD1
v_gene: TRBV6-1
abundance: .

CDR3nt: TGTGCCAGCAGGCCGGCGGGATCTAGCGGACCCTACAATGAGCAGTTCTTC
CDR3aa: CASRPAGSSGPYNEQFF
j_gene: TRBJ2-1
d_gene: TRBD2
v_gene: TRBV9
abundance: .

CDR3nt: TGTGCCAGCTCATCTGGACTAGCGGGAGGGCCAGATACGCAGTATTTT
CDR3aa: CASSSGLAGGPDTQYF
j_gene: TRBJ2-3
d_gene: TRBD2
v_gene: TRBV18
abundance: .

CDR3nt: TGTGCCAGCAGTGAATTCACAGGGGGCAGCTATGGCTACACCTTC
CDR3aa: CASSEFTGGSYGYTF
j_gene: TRBJ1-2
d_gene: TRBD1
v_gene: TRBV2
abundance: few

CDR3nt: TGTGCCAGCAGGCTACTCCTTGGCAATGAGCAGTTCTTC
CDR3aa: CASRLLLGNEQFF
j_gene: TRBJ2-1
d_gene: .
v_gene: TRBV6-5
abundance: .

CDR3nt: TGTGCCAGCTCACCCGTACTAGGAGACTCTGGAAACACCATATATTTT
CDR3aa: CASSPVLGDSGNTIYF
j_gene: TRBJ1-3
d_gene: .
v_gene: TRBV18
abundance: .

CDR3nt: TGTGCCAGCAGTGAAATCTCGGCCTCCTACGAGCAGTACTTC
CDR3aa: CASSEISASYEQYF
j_gene: TRBJ2-7
d_gene: .
v_gene: TRBV6-1
abundance: .

CDR3nt: TGTGCCAGCAGTTTAAGCCGTGGTAGCGGGAGAATTTACAATGAGCAGTTCTTC
CDR3aa: CASSLSRGSGRIYNEQFF
j_gene: TRBJ2-1
d_gene: TRBD2
v_gene: TRBV28
abundance: .

CDR3nt: TGCGCCAGCAGCTTCCGTTTTTCAGATACGCAGTATTTT
CDR3aa: CASSFRFSDTQYF
j_gene: TRBJ2-3
d_gene: .
v_gene: TRBV5-1
abundance: .

CDR3nt: TGTGCCAGCAGCGAACAGGCTTTGAGCTCCTACGAGCAGTACTTC
CDR3aa: CASSEQALSSYEQYF
j_gene: TRBJ2-7
d_gene: .
v_gene: TRBV9
abundance: .

CDR3nt: TGCGCCAGCTTAGGCGGTGGCCAAGAGACCCAGTACTTC
CDR3aa: CASLGGGQETQYF
j_gene: TRBJ2-5
d_gene: .
v_gene: TRBV5-1
abundance: once

CDR3nt: TGTGCCAGCAGCCCCGACGGGCTGGGGCAGTATTTT
CDR3aa: CASSPDGLGQYF
j_gene: TRBJ2-3
d_gene: .
v_gene: TRBV7-9
abundance: .

CDR3nt: TGTGCCAGCTCGCCAAGCCGCGCGGGCGAGACCCAGTACTTC
CDR3aa: CASSPSRAGETQYF
j_gene: TRBJ2-5
d_gene: .
v_gene: TRBV18
abundance: .

CDR3nt: TGCGCCAGCAGCTTGGCCGGGACAGCATACACTGAAGCTTTCTTT
CDR3aa: CASSLAGTAYTEAFF
j_gene: TRBJ1-1
d_gene: TRBD1
v_gene: TRBV5-1
abundance: .

CDR3nt: TGTGCCAGCAGCCCAACTCGAGGCAACACTGAAGCTTTCTTT
CDR3aa: CASSPTRGNTEAFF
j_gene: TRBJ1-1
d_gene: .
v_gene: TRBV11-2
abundance: .

CDR3nt: TGTGCCAGCAGCTTAAGCGTCCCAGATACGCAGTATTTT
CDR3aa: CASSLSVPDTQYF
j_gene: TRBJ2-3
d_gene: .
v_gene: TRBV7-3
abundance: .

CDR3nt: TGCGCCAGCAGCCAAGGGACAGGGGATTACAATGAGCAGTTCTTC
CDR3aa: CASSQGTGDYNEQFF
j_gene: TRBJ2-1
d_gene: TRBD1
v_gene: TRBV5-1
abundance: .

CDR3nt: TGTGCCAGCAGCTTGGGGGTGGGCTATGGCTACACCTTC
CDR3aa: CASSLGVGYGYTF
j_gene: TRBJ1-2
d_gene: .
v_gene: TRBV11-2
abundance: .

CDR3nt: TGTGCCAGCAGTTTTTACAGGCTGTCTAATGAAAAACTGTTTTTT
CDR3aa: CASSFYRLSNEKLFF
j_gene: TRBJ1-4
d_gene: .
v_gene: TRBV28
abundance: .

CDR3nt: TGTGCCAGCTCACCATATTTTCTTGCGGCGGCCGGGGAGCTGTTTTTT
CDR3aa: CASSPYFLAAAGELFF
j_gene: TRBJ2-2
d_gene: .
v_gene: TRBV18
abundance: .

CDR3nt: TGCGCCAGCCAGACAGGGGCTCCTTTGAACACTGAAGCTTTCTTT
CDR3aa: CASQTGAPLNTEAFF
j_gene: TRBJ1-1
d_gene: TRBD1
v_gene: TRBV5-1
abundance: .

CDR3nt: TGTGCCAGCCCTTCCGGGACAACCAACACTGAAGCTTTCTTT
CDR3aa: CASPSGTTNTEAFF
j_gene: TRBJ1-1
d_gene: .
v_gene: TRBV28
abundance: .

CDR3nt: TGTGCCATCAGCCCGAGTTTTAGCGGGAGACACAATGAGCAGTTCTTC
CDR3aa: CAISPSFSGRHNEQFF
j_gene: TRBJ2-1
d_gene: TRBD2
v_gene: TRBV10-3
abundance: .

CDR3nt: TGTGCCAGCAACGGACAGGGTAACAATGAGCAGTTCTTC
CDR3aa: CASNGQGNNEQFF
j_gene: TRBJ2-1
d_gene: TRBD1
v_gene: TRBV2
abundance: once

CDR3nt: TGTGCCACCAGCAGGAGGCGGGGAACAGGGGGTCAGGGCGAGCAGTACTTC
CDR3aa: CATSRRRGTGGQGEQYF
j_gene: TRBJ2-7
d_gene: TRBD1
v_gene: TRBV15
abundance: .

CDR3nt: TGTGCCAGCAGCCCTACGACAGGAGTCTATGGCTACACCTTC
CDR3aa: CASSPTTGVYGYTF
j_gene: TRBJ1-2
d_gene: .
v_gene: TRBV11-2
abundance: .

CDR3nt: TGTGCCAGCAGTGAAAGGACTAGCGGACCCTACGAGCAGTACTTC
CDR3aa: CASSERTSGPYEQYF
j_gene: TRBJ2-7
d_gene: TRBD2
v_gene: TRBV2
abundance: .

CDR3nt: TGTGCCAGCAGAAATCCGGGACAGGGGAACTATGGCTACACCTTC
CDR3aa: CASRNPGQGNYGYTF
j_gene: TRBJ1-2
d_gene: TRBD1
v_gene: TRBV28
abundance: .

CDR3nt: TGTGCCAGCAGCGCGGGACAGTACACAGATACGCAGTATTTT
CDR3aa: CASSAGQYTDTQYF
j_gene: TRBJ2-3
d_gene: TRBD1
v_gene: TRBV9
abundance: .

CDR3nt: TGTGCCACCTCGGGGGGAGGAACTGAAGCTTTCTTT
CDR3aa: CATSGGGTEAFF
j_gene: TRBJ1-1
d_gene: .
v_gene: TRBV28
abundance: .

CDR3nt: TGTGCCACCAGCAGAGATAACGAGAACACTGAAGCTTTCTTT
CDR3aa: CATSRDNENTEAFF
j_gene: TRBJ1-1
d_gene: .
v_gene: TRBV15
abundance: .